The following is a TCR beta chain sequence with its context. The target antigen is unknown. CDR1 and CDR2 from the germline V gene are MNHEY and SMNVEV (reference sequence). This CDR3 has 14 amino acids. The V gene end was trimmed by 5 bases and the J gene end by 0 bases; junction bases not matched to a gene: 3. The data are from a study of OX40 agonist ivuxolimab in advanced cancers. Study-wide results and caveats: Both blood CD4+ and CD8+ T cells showed clonal growth by week 6 at 0.1 to 3.0 mg/kg. Some nonresponders also had low normalized T-cell clonal expansion.

This table comes from immunoSEQ multiplex PCR, and its TCRdb copy is limited to in-frame clones, with some not included. The sample has 60,000 to 65,000 clones; about four fifths are singletons. This receptor was obtained from an adult with an advanced solid tumor such as melanoma, head and neck, liver or kidney cancer. The chain has TRBV27 and TRBJ2-7; 8 positions agree with TRBD2. Sequenced here: CD4+ or CD8+ T cells sorted from blood, sampled in a trial of the OX40 agonist ivuxolimab. For the CDR3, the DNA is TGTGCCAGCAGTGGCGGGGGGTACTCCTACGAGCAGTACTTC. The encoded protein is CASSGGGYSYEQYF.